Following are 14 T cell receptor beta chains from one sample sequenced in a study of PD-L1 blockade in urothelial cancer. Sequencing used immunoSEQ multiplex PCR; TCRdb keeps in-frame clones, though not all of them. The sample comprises some 80,000 clones, 85% of which are singletons, and approximately 6.7% rests with the top ten. Specified time point: pretreatment peripheral blood. Sequencing used PBMCs, obtained around atezolizumab (anti-PD-L1) treatment. Source of these receptors: a man in his forties with urothelial cancer.

This chain links TRBV4-1 with TRBJ2-3, with 13 bases matching TRBD2. Unmatched junction bases numbered 4, after V lost 0 bases and J lost 4 bases. The CDR3 loop spans 17 amino acids. Germline CDR1 MGHRA, CDR2 YSYEKL. The CDR3 sequence is CASSQDHGLAGADTQYF. CDR3 nucleotide sequence: TGCGCCAGCAGCCAAGATCACGGACTAGCGGGAGCAGATACGCAGTATTTT.

The rearrangement joins TRBV9 to TRBJ2-7, with D possibly TRBD2 on 6 matching bases. Germline CDR1 and CDR2: SGDLS and YYNGEE. Trimming pared 3 bases from V and 1 base from J, leaving 8 bases between. The CDR3 sequence is 13 residues long. The CDR3 sequence: CASSDGTSYEQYF. CDR3 coding DNA: TGTGCCAGCAGCGACGGGACTTCCTACGAGCAGTACTTC.

The J gene is TRBJ2-3, the V gene TRBV5-8; 9 nucleotides line up with TRBD1. The CDR3 covers 16 residues. Looked up from germline, CDR1 is SGHTS and CDR2 is YDEGEE. Trimming took 0 bases from V and 2 from J; bases not matched to a gene: 4. The CDR3 DNA is TGTGCCAGCAGCTTGGGGGACAGGGCTAACACAGATACGCAGTATTTT. Translation gives CASSLGDRANTDTQYF.

The CDR3 loop reads CASSLNGRKVFF. The CDR3 nucleotides are TGTGCCAGCAGCTTAAACGGGAGAAAGGTGTTCTTC. J is TRBJ2-1 and V is TRBV7-3; D might be TRBD2 (6 bases). CDR1 is SGHTA and CDR2 is FQGTGA in the germline V gene. Trimming removed 1 base at V and 15 bases at J, with 13 bases between. The CDR3 runs to 12 residues.

This clone was recorded once. The gene calls are TRBV2 and TRBJ1-1; tentative D call: TRBD1 (5 bases). The CDR3 covers 12 residues. Trimming removed 8 bases from V and 4 bases from J, with 11 bases in between. CDR1 is SNHLY, CDR2 FYNNEI, per germline. The CDR3 sequence is CASWGDFTEAFF. CDR3 bases: TGTGCCAGCTGGGGCGACTTCACTGAAGCTTTCTTT.

The chain links TRBV30 to TRBJ2-7; D not resolved. CDR3 length: 14 residues. V was clipped by 0 bases and J by 6 bases, with 15 bases between them. Germline-derived CDR1 and CDR2 are GTSNPN and SVGIG (reference sequence). CDR3 sequence reads: CAWSVSDLSVEQYF. The DNA of the CDR3 is TGTGCCTGGAGTGTAAGTGACTTATCCGTCGAGCAGTACTTC.

CDR3 loop: CASSLGMNTEAFF. CDR3 nucleotides: TGCGCCAGCAGCTTGGGTATGAACACTGAAGCTTTCTTT. V usage is TRBV5-1 and J usage is TRBJ1-1; D ambiguous. Germline CDR1 and CDR2: SGHRS and YFSETQ. The CDR3 spans 13 residues. V gave up 0 bases and J gave up 0 bases, with 3 bases separating them.

This clone appeared a single time. This chain joins TRBV4-2 and TRBJ2-3, with 13 positions matching TRBD2. V lost 4 bases to trimming and J lost 6 bases; unmatched junction nucleotides: 10. Germline values: CDR1 LGHNA, CDR2 YNFKEQ. The length of the CDR3 is 17 residues. Written as DNA, the CDR3 is TGTGCCAGCAGCCCCGGGACTAGCGGGACTTCTGCCGATACGCAGTATTTT. This encodes CASSPGTSGTSADTQYF.

The chain joins TRBV29-1 to TRBJ2-7, with D perhaps TRBD1 (6 bases). CDR1 SQVTM and CDR2 ANQGSEA come from the germline V gene. This CDR3 comprises 12 residues. V gave up 6 bases and J gave up 6 bases, with 15 bases separating them. The CDR3 DNA follows: TGCAGCGTCGCAGGGACACCTCCCGAGCAGTACTTC. Protein: CSVAGTPPEQYF.

The chain employs TRBV7-3 and TRBJ2-5, with a tentative D call TRBD2 (6 bases). Germline CDR1 reads SGHTA; CDR2 reads FQGTGA. This CDR3 contains 15 residues. V was clipped by 4 bases and J by 5 bases, with 17 bases between them. CDR3 residues: CASSWLASSSETQYF. The CDR3 DNA reads as TGTGCCAGCAGCTGGCTAGCGTCGAGCTCGGAGACCCAGTACTTC.

The rearrangement uses TRBV9 and TRBJ1-1; unclear D gene. The CDR3 runs 13 residues. CDR1 and CDR2 from the germline V gene are SGDLS and YYNGEE. V lost 4 bases, J lost 4 bases, and 11 bases lay in between. The CDR3: CASSLDTITEAFF. The CDR3 region has the DNA TGTGCCAGCAGCTTAGACACTATCACTGAAGCTTTCTTT.

This chain connects TRBV19 to TRBJ1-2; 12 bases match TRBD1. V was pared by 4 bases and J by 7 bases, with 4 bases of the junction left unmatched. Germline V gene sequence: CDR1 LNHDA, CDR2 SQIVND (reference sequence). The length of the CDR3 is 14 residues. Written as DNA, the CDR3 is TGTGCCAGTAGTACCGGGACAGGGGGCGCTGGCTACACCTTC. It translates to CASSTGTGGAGYTF.

The CDR3 coding sequence is TGTGCCAGCAGTTTGGGGGACAGGGGGCGCCCCCCCTACGAGCAGTACTTC. Translation: CASSLGDRGRPPYEQYF. The gene calls are TRBV27 and TRBJ2-7, with TRBD1 matching 12 bases. Germline V gene sequence: CDR1 MNHEY, CDR2 SMNVEV (reference sequence). The CDR3 runs to 17 residues. V gave up 3 bases and J gave up 2 bases; unmatched junction bases: 8.

The rearrangement links TRBV15 to TRBJ2-3; weak D call: TRBD2 (5 bases). V was trimmed by 4 bases and J by 9 bases, leaving 17 bases between them. CDR3 length: 14 residues. Germline CDR1 is LNHNV and CDR2 is YYDKDF (reference sequence). Written as DNA, the CDR3 is TGTGCCACCAGCATCGCGGGCGCGAGAGGCACGCAGTATTTT. Translated, it gives CATSIAGARGTQYF.